This T cell receptor (beta chain) originates from a study of blood T cells in healthy people across ages. Study results and caveats: In the absence of known donor CMV status, changes in expanded clonotypes were possibly confounded.

Germline lookup yields CDR1 SQVTM and CDR2 ANQGSEA. V gave up 4 bases and J gave up 0 bases, with 4 bases separating them. The length of the CDR3 is 11 residues. This clonotype was observed a handful of times. Its cognate antigen is unknown. For the second PCR, which ran for about 6 to 11 cycles, a sample-barcoded 5' primer and a J-beta primer mix were used. TCRdb reanalysed the 5' RACE reads using MiXCR and keeps one entry per CDR3 protein. This sample has 350,000 to 450,000 distinct CDR3 sequences; over 45% occur once, and the top ten carry 45% to 65%. V usage is TRBV29-1 and J usage is TRBJ2-7; D unclear. The sequencing input was blood. The receptor's source is a man between 60 and 75 years old in good health. The CDR3 here is CSVGYSYEQYF. The CDR3 nucleotides read TGCAGCGTTGGATACTCCTACGAGCAGTACTTC.